This T cell receptor beta chain originates from a study of identical twins. A universal primer site was added by template switching, and unique molecular identifiers were carried by the cDNA. TCRdb re-called the 5' RACE reads with MiXCR, one entry per CDR3 protein. The sample includes fewer than 350,000 distinct CDR3 sequences, about 8.1% seen only once; the top ten take roughly 2%. About this clonotype itself: Its antigen is as yet unknown.

The CDR3 loop spans 16 amino acids. The V end was cut by 2 bases, the J end by 3 bases, with 11 bases between. Germline-derived CDR1 and CDR2 are LNHNV and YYDKDF (reference sequence). Study outcomes and limitations: Twins' surplus sharing was weaker for beta out-of-frame sequences. Invariant MAIT and iNKT cells could partly confound zero-insertion analyses.

The same data also went into a second study, on yellow fever vaccine responses in identical twins. Turning to that study: As reported, the vaccine T cell response of twins seemed partly convergent and partly personalized.

This clonotype was sampled from a woman under 30 in good health. The chain has TRBV15 and TRBJ2-6, with D tentatively TRBD1 or TRBD2 (5 bases each). Sequenced: memory (CD45RO+) T cells sorted from blood. The CDR3 region has the DNA TGTGCCACCAGCAGACCTCGGGGCGATGGGGCCAACGTCCTGACTTTC. This encodes CATSRPRGDGANVLTF.